This T cell receptor (beta chain) came from a study of T cells in Graves' hyperthyroidism and ophthalmopathy (dated by TCRdb to about 2019). Concerning the study at large: TCR V-J signatures able to tell the groups apart were searched for in a discovery cohort of 90 to 100 patients, of whom 43 had Graves' ophthalmopathy and 57 had stable Graves' hyperthyroidism. Prospective prediction of ophthalmopathy was tested in an independent validation cohort of fewer than 20 hyperthyroidism patients and some 17 patients who later progressed to ophthalmopathy. The roughly 91 discovery patients were randomly divided into training and test sets at a 7:3 ratio. The study also compared thyroid tissue and blood T-cell repertoires from roughly 6 Graves' hyperthyroidism patients. After sampling, hyperthyroidism patients received methimazole starting at 30 mg daily, and ophthalmopathy patients received high-dose intravenous methylprednisolone. The paper describes TCR Vbeta CDR3 sequencing of some 130 peripheral blood samples, made up of 43 ophthalmopathy patients, around 73 hyperthyroidism patients and 17 progressor patients. Beyond this particular receptor, the publication reports: In validation, the model predicted progression to ophthalmopathy a median of 6.5 months before onset, with around 70% sensitivity and 72.22% specificity. No statistical method was used to set the sample size in advance, and investigators knew the group allocation. Blood samples also contained most of the expanded thyroid clonotypes (frequency above 0.001), which suggests that blood repertoires may reflect thyroid immune responses. A model built on a 13 V-J signature distinguished ophthalmopathy from stable hyperthyroidism, reaching roughly 88% sensitivity and around 82% specificity in cross-validation and 80%/75% in testing.

Looking up the germline V gene yields CDR1 SGHAT and CDR2 FQNNGV. The CDR3, from cysteine to phenylalanine, totals 14 residues. Only CDR3 DNA remains: 42 bases, in frame from the first base. Deletion took 3 bases off V and 4 bases off J, with a span of 12 bases between the germline ends. This clonotype was seen a handful of times. Its recognized antigen is unknown. The input lacks base qualities; no much larger clone sits a single base away. Exclusion was applied to patients with uncontrolled infections, other autoimmune diseases, pregnancy or lactation. Diagnoses were based on clinical symptoms, serum thyroxine and TRAb, thyroid ultrasound and orbital computed tomography. Total RNA was extracted using Trizol reagent, and RNA quality was assessed on an Agilent 2100 Bioanalyzer. TCR beta CDR3 regions were amplified from RNA transcripts. The TCR CDR3 was subjected to a first round of RT-PCR using the HTBI primer set and the Qiagen OneStep RT-PCR kit. A second multiplex PCR round built the libraries, followed by size selection and purification. Sequencing of the libraries was done on an Illumina HiSeq2000 using paired-end 100 bp reads. As for the authors' bioinformatics: SOAPnuke was used to process the raw data, throwing out any read that contained adapters or uncalled bases, had a mean Phred below 15, or lacked an exact constant-primer or identifier match. High-quality paired reads were merged using COPE v1.2.5, and each unique nucleotide sequence was defined as a clonotype. MiTCR v1.1 was used to align the clonotypes against IMGT TRBV, TRBD and TRBJ reference segments. The analysis included only V-J combinations with a frequency above 0.0001, which together covered more than 99% of the repertoires. The TCS score was defined as F50 (clonal expansion) divided by E x V (chaos), with BLOSUM62-based TCRdist calculated between CDR3 peptides within each V-J. Welch's t-statistics and random forest reduced 514 V-J features to roughly 13, which were used in a naive Bayes classifier (R e1071). The Morisita-Horn index was used to measure how similar the thyroid and blood repertoires were. In-frame beta chains were kept once TCRdb had trimmed the public reads at Q25 with fastp and called clones with MiXCR. Merged by CDR3 protein, the rows form single entries marked with the most common genes and DNA. None of the V and J calls come from the authors' own analysis; TCRdb made them. The sample yields over 650,000 distinct CDR3 sequences; 45% were counted once. The top ten clonotypes cover approximately 6.8% of the sample.

The clonotype was recovered from an adult man with Graves' disease, either hyperthyroidism or ophthalmopathy (not recorded which). The specimen was peripheral blood or thyroid tissue (not recorded which). Rearrangement joined TRBV11-2 to TRBJ1-2; a tentative D call is TRBD1 (5 bases match). CDR3 reads: CASSLRDGSYGYTF. Here is the DNA: TGTGCCAGCAGCTTGAGGGACGGGAGCTATGGCTACACCTTC.